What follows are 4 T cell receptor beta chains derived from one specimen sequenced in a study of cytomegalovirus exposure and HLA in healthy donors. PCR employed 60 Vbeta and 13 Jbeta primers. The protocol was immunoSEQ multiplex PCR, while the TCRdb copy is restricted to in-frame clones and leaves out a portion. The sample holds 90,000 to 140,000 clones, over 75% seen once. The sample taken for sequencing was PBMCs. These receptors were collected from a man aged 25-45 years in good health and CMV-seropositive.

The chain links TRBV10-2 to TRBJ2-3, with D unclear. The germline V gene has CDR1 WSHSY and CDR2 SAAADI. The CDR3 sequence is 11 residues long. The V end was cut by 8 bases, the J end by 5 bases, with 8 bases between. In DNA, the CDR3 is TGCGCCAGCGCTCAGATAGATACGCAGTATTTT. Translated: CASAQIDTQYF.

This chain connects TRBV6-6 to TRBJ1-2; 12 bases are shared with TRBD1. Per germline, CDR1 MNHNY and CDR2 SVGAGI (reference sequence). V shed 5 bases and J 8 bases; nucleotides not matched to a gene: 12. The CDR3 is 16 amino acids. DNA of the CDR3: TGTGCCAGCAGTGCACTGAGGGGACAGGGGGCGGTCGGCTACACCTTC. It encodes CASSALRGQGAVGYTF.

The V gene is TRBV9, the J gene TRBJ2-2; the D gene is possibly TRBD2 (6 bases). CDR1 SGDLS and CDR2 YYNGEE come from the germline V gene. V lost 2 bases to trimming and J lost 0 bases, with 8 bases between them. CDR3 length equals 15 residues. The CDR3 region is CASSVRLANTGELFF. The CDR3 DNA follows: TGTGCCAGCAGCGTTAGACTAGCGAACACCGGGGAGCTGTTTTTT.

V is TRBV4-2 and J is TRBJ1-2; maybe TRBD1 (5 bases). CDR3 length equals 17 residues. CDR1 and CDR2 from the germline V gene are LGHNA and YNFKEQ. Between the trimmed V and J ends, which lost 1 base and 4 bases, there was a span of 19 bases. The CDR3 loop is CASSQGTPGERRYGYTF. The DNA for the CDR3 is TGTGCCAGCAGCCAAGGGACCCCGGGGGAAAGACGCTATGGCTACACCTTC.